This TCR beta chain was sequenced in a study of cytomegalovirus exposure and HLA in healthy donors. V was trimmed by 4 bases and J by 1 base, leaving 15 bases between them. The CDR3 runs to 16 residues. Germline values: CDR1 SGHNT, CDR2 YYREEE (reference sequence). A remark on this clone: No antigen is known for it.

Study outcomes and limitations: Several V segments, TRBV6-2 and TRBV6-3 among them, could not be told apart and were dropped. Across all donors, roughly uniform sequencing depth was an assumption of the presence/absence analyses. Testing in vitro showed a few CMV-associated chains specific for CMV antigens.

With 60 Vbeta and 13 Jbeta primers, the PCR was carried out. Assay used: immunoSEQ multiplex PCR; TCRdb lists only in-frame clones, some missing. This sample's clone table lists roughly 200,000 clones. The rearrangement links TRBV5-4 to TRBJ2-1, with D hard to call. Sequenced: PBMCs. This receptor was obtained from a young man in good health and CMV-seronegative. CDR3 protein: CASSPLPRSSYNEQFF. The CDR3 region has the DNA TGTGCCAGCAGCCCACTCCCGAGATCTTCCTACAATGAGCAGTTCTTC.